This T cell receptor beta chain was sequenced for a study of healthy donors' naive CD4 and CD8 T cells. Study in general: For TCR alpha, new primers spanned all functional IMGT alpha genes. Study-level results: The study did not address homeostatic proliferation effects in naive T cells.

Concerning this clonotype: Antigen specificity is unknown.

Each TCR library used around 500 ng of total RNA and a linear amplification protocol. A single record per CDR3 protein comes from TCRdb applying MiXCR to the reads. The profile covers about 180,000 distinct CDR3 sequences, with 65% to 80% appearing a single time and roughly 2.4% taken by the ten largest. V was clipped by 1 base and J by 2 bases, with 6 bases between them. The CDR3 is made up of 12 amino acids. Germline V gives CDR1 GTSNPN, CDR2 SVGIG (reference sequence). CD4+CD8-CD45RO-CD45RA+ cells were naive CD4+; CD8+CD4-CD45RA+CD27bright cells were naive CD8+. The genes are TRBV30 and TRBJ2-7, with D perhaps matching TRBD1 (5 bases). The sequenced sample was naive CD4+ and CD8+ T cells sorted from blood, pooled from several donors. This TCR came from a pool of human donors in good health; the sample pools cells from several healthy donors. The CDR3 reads CAWSEGPYEQYF. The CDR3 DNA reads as TGTGCCTGGAGTGAGGGGCCCTACGAGCAGTACTTC.